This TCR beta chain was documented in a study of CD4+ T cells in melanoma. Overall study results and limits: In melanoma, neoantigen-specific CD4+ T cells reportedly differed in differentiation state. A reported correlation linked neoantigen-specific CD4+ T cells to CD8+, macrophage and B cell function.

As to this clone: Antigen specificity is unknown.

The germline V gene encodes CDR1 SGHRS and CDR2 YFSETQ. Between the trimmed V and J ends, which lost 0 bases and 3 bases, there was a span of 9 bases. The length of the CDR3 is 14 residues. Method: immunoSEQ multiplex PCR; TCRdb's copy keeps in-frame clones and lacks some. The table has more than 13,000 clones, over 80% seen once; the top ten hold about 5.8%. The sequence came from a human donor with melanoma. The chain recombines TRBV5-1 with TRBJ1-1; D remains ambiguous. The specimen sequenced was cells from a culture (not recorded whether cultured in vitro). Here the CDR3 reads CASSLERIYTEAFF. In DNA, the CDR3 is TGCGCCAGCAGCTTGGAACGAATTTACACTGAAGCTTTCTTT.